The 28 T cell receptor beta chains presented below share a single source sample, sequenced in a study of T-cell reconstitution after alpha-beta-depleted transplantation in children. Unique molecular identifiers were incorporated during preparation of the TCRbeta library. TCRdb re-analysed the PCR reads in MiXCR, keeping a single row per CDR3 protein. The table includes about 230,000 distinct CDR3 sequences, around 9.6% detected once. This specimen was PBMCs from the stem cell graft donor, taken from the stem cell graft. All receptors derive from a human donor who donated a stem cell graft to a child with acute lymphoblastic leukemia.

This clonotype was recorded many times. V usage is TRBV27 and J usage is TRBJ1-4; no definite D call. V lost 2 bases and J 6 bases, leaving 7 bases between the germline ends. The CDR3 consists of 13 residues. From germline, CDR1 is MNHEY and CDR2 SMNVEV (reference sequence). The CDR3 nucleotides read TGTGCCAGCAGTTTACAGCGGCATGAAAAACTGTTTTTT. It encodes CASSLQRHEKLFF.

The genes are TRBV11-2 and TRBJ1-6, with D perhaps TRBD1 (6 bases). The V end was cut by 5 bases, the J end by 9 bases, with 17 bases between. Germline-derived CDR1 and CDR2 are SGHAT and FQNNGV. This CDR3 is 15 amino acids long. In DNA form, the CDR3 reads TGTGCCAGCAGCCGAGTTAAGGACAGTTTTTCACCCCTCCACTTT. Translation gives CASSRVKDSFSPLHF.

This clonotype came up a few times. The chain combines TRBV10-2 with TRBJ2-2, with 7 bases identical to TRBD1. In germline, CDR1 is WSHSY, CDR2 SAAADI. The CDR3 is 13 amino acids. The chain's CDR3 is CGLRQGVTGELFF. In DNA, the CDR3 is TGCGGCCTCAGGCAGGGGGTGACGGGGGAGCTGTTTTTT.

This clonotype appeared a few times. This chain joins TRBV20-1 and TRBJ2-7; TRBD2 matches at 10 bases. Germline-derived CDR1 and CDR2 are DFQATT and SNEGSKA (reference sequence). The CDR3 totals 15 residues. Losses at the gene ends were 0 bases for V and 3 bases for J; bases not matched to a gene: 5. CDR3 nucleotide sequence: TGCAGTGCTAGAGATCGAGCTAGCGGGGGCTACGAGCAGTACTTC. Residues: CSARDRASGGYEQYF.

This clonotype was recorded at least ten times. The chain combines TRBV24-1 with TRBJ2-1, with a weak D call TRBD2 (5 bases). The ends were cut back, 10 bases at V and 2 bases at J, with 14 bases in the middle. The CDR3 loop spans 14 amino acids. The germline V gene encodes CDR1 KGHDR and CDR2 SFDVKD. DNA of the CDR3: TGTGCCACGAGGGCGGACGGACCCTACAATGAGCAGTTCTTC. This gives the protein CATRADGPYNEQFF.

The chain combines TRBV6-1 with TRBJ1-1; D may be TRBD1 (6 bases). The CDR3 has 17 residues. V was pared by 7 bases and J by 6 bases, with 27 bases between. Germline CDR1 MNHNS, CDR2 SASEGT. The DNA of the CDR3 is TGTGCCAGCATCCCTACCCGGGGGGGCATATATAATTCTGAAGCTTTCTTT. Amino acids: CASIPTRGGIYNSEAFF.

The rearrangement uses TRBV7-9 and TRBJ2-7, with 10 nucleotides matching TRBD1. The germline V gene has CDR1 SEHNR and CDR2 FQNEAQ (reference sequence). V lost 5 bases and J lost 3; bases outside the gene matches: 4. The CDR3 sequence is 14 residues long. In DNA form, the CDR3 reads TGTGCCAGCAGCCCTAGGACAGGGGGCTACGAGCAGTACTTC. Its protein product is CASSPRTGGYEQYF. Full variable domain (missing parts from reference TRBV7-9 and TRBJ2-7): DTGVSQNPRHKITKRGQNVTFRCDPISEHNRLYWYRQTLGQGPEFLTYFQNEAQLEKSRLLSDRFSAERPKGSFSTLEIQRTEQGDSAMYLCASSPRTGGYEQYFGPGTRLTVT.

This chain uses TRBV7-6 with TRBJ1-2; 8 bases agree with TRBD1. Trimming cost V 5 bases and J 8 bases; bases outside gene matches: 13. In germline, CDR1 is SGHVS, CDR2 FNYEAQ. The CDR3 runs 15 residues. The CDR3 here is CASSRSGQGGEGYTF. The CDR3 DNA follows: TGTGCCAGCAGCCGCAGCGGACAGGGCGGGGAGGGCTACACCTTC.

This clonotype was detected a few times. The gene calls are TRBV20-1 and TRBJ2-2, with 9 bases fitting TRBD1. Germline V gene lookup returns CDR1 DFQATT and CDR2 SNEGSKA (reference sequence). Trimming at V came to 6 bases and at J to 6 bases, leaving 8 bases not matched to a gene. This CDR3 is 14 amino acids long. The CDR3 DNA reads TGCAGTGCGACGGGGACAGGGTTCGCCGGGGAGCTGTTTTTT. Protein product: CSATGTGFAGELFF.

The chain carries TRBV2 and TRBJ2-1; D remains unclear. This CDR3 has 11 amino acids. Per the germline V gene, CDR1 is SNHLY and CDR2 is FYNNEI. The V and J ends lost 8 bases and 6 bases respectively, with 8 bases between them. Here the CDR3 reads CASDLRNEQFF. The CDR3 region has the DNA TGTGCCAGCGATCTCCGCAATGAGCAGTTCTTC.

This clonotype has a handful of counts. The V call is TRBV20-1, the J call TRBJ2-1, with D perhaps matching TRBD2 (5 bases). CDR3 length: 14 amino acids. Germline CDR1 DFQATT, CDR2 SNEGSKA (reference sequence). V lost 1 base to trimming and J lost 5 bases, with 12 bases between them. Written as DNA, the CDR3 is TGCAGTGCTAGAGGGCCAGAGCGGCACAATGAGCAGTTCTTC. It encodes CSARGPERHNEQFF.

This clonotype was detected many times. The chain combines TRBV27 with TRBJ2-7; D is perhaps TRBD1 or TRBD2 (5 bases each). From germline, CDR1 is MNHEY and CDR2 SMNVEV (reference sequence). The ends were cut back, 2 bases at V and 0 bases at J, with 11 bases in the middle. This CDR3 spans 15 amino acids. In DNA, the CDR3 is TGTGCCAGCAGTTTAGAGGGACCTAGCTCCTACGAGCAGTACTTC. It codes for CASSLEGPSSYEQYF.

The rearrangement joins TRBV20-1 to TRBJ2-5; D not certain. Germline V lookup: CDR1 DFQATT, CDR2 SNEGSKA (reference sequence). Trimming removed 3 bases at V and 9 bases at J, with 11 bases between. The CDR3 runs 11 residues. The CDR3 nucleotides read TGCAGTGCTAGGGAAGGTGCGGCCCAGTACTTC. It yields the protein CSAREGAAQYF.

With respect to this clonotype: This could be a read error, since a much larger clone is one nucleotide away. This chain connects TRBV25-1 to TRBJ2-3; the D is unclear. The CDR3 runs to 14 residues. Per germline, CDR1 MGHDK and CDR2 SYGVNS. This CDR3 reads CASSDGWNADAQYF. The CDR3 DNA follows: TGTGCCAGCAGTGATGGATGGAACGCAGATGCGCAGTATTTT.

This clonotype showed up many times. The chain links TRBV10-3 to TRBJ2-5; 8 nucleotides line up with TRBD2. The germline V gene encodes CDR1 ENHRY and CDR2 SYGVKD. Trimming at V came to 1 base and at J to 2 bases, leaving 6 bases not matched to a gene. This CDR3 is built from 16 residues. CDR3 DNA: TGTGCCATCAGTGAGTTCACGGGGGGGTTACAAGAGACCCAGTACTTC. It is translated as CAISEFTGGLQETQYF.

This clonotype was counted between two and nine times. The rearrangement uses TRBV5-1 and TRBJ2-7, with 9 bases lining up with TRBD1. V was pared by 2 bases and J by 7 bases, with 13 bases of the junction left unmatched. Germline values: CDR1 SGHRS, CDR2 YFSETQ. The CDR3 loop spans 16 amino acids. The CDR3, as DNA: TGCGCCAGCAGCTTAAATGGTGGACAGGGGAGTGTAGAGCAGTACTTC. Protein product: CASSLNGGQGSVEQYF. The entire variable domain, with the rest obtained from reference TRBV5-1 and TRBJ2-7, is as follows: KAGVTQTPRYLIKTRGQQVTLSCSPISGHRSVSWYQQTPGQGLQFLFEYFSETQRNKGNFPGRFSGRQFSNSRSEMNVSTLELGDSALYLCASSLNGGQGSVEQYFGPGTRLTVT.

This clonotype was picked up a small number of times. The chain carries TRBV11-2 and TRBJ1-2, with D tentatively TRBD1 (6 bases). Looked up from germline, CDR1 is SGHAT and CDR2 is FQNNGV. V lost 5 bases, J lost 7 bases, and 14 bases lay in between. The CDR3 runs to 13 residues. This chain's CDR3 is CASSTAGGTGYTF. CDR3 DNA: TGTGCCAGCAGCACCGCCGGGGGCACTGGCTACACCTTC. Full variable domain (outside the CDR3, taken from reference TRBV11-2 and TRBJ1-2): EAGVAQSPRYKIIEKRQSVAFWCNPISGHATLYWYQQILGQGPKLLIQFQNNGVVDDSQLPKDRFSAERLKGVDSTLKIQPAKLEDSAVYLCASSTAGGTGYTFGSGTRLTVV.

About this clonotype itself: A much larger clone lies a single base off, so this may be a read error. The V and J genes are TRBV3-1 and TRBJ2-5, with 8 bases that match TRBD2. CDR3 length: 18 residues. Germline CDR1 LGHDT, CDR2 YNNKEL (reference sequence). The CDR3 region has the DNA TGTGCCACCAGCCAAGATAAGCGGAGGCGGGGGGCCCAAGAGACCCAGTACTTC. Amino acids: CATSQDKRRRGAQETQYF.

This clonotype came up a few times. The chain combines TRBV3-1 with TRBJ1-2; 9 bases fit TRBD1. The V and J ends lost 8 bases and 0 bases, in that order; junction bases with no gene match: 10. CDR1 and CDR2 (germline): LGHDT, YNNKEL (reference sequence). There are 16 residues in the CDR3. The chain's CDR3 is CASSQGAVNTNYGYTF. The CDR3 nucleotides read TGTGCCAGCTCACAGGGGGCGGTAAACACTAACTATGGCTACACCTTC.

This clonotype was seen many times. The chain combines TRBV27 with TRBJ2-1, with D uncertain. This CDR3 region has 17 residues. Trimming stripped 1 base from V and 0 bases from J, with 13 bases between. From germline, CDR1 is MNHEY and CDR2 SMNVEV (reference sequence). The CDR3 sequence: CASSLWSRSISYNEQFF. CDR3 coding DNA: TGTGCCAGCAGTTTATGGTCCCGGTCTATCTCCTACAATGAGCAGTTCTTC.

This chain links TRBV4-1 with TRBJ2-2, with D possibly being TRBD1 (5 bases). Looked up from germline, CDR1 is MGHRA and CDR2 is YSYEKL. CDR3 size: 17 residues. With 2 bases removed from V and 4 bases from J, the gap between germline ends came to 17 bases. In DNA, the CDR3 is TGCGCCAGCAGCCAATATGGTGTGGGGCTTAGCACCGGGGAGCTGTTTTTT. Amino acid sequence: CASSQYGVGLSTGELFF.

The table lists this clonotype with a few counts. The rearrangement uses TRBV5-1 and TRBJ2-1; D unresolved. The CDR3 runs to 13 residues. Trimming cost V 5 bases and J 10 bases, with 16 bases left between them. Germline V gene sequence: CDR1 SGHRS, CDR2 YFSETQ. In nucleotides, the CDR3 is TGCGCCAGCAGGCTTGAGGCCCCCCAGGAGCAGTTCTTC. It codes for CASRLEAPQEQFF.

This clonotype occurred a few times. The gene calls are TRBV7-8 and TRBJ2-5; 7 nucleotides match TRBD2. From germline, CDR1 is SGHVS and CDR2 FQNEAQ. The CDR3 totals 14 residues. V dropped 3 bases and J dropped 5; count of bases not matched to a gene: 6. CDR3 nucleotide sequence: TGTGCCAGCAGCTTGGGGACTAATTTGGAGACCCAGTACTTC. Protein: CASSLGTNLETQYF.

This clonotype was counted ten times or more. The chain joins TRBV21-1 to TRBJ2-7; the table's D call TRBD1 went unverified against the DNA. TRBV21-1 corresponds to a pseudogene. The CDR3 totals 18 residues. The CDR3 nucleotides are TGTGCCAGCAGCAAAGCGCCCGGGACAGACTACCTCGCCTACGAGCAGTACTTC. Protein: CASSKAPGTDYLAYEQYF.

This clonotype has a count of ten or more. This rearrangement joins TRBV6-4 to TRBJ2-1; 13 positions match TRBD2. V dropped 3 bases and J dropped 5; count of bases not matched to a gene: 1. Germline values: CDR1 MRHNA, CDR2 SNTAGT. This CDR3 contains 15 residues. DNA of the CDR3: TGTGCCAGCAGTGAGACTAGCGGGGGGAACAATGAGCAGTTCTTC. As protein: CASSETSGGNNEQFF.

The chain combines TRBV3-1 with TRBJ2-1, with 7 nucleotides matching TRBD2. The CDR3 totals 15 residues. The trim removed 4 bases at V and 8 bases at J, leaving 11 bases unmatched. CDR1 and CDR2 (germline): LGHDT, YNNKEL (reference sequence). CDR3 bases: TGTGCCAGCAGCCTACCATGGACTAGGGTCGATGAGCAGTTCTTC. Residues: CASSLPWTRVDEQFF.

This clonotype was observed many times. The CDR3 protein is CSVVKETYGYTF. The CDR3 DNA follows: TGCAGCGTTGTAAAGGAGACCTATGGCTACACCTTC. The genes are TRBV29-1 and TRBJ1-2; D is uncertain. The CDR3 has 12 amino acids. V was trimmed by 4 bases and J by 4 bases, leaving 10 bases between them. Germline V CDR1 and CDR2: SQVTM, ANQGSEA.

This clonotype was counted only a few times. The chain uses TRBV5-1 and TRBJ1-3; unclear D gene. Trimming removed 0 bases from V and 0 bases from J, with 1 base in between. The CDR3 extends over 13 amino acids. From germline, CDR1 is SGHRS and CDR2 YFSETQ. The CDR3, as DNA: TGCGCCAGCAGCTTGGCCTCTGGAAACACCATATATTTT. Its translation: CASSLASGNTIYF.